The 6 T cell receptor beta chains in this list originate from one sample, sequenced in a study of blood T cell repertoires in COVID-19. Sequencing used immunoSEQ multiplex PCR; TCRdb keeps in-frame clones, though not all of them. In the table there are about 80,000 clones, about nine tenths of which are singletons. Sequencing used peripheral blood. These receptors were collected from a woman of 80 years or more with acute or convalescent COVID-19.

This sequence joins TRBV30 and TRBJ2-7; D call uncertain. Germline assignment: CDR1 GTSNPN and CDR2 SVGIG (reference sequence). CDR3 length: 9 amino acids. The V end lost 8 bases, the J end lost 7 bases, and 9 bases lay between the germline ends. The CDR3 here is CARLVEQYF. The CDR3, as DNA: TGTGCCAGATTAGTTGAGCAGTACTTC.

The chain uses TRBV7-6 and TRBJ2-1; D is possibly TRBD2 (5 bases). Trimming left V 0 bases short and J 2 bases short, with 8 bases between. This CDR3 is 15 amino acids long. Germline V lookup: CDR1 SGHVS, CDR2 FNYEAQ. The CDR3 is CASSLAHGAYNEQFF. CDR3 DNA: TGTGCCAGCAGCTTAGCGCACGGGGCCTACAATGAGCAGTTCTTC.

The table lists this clone with a few counts. This rearrangement joins TRBV6-5 to TRBJ1-5; the D gene is possibly TRBD1 (6 bases). V was shortened by 7 bases and J by 11 bases, with 21 bases between the two germline ends. CDR1 and CDR2 (germline): MNHEY, SVGAGI. The CDR3 sequence is 14 residues long. DNA of the CDR3: TGTGCCAGCAAGGAGGCGGGGGCCCAGTTGTCCCAGCATTTT. This codes for CASKEAGAQLSQHF.

V usage is TRBV7-6 and J usage is TRBJ2-3; the match to TRBD2 covers 11 bases. CDR3 size: 15 residues. Germline CDR1 SGHVS, CDR2 FNYEAQ. V dropped 5 bases and J dropped 6; count of bases not matched to a gene: 7. The CDR3 nucleotides are TGTGCCAGCAGCCAAAGTCGGACTAGCGGGGATACGCAGTATTTT. Encoded protein: CASSQSRTSGDTQYF.

A single count supports this clone. The chain employs TRBV6-5 and TRBJ1-5; 10 bases align to TRBD1. The trim removed 6 bases at V and 11 bases at J, leaving 10 bases unmatched. CDR3 length equals 14 residues. Germline assignment: CDR1 MNHEY and CDR2 SVGAGI. This chain's CDR3 is CASSLGQGRGAQHF. CDR3 sequence (DNA): TGTGCCAGCAGCCTGGGACAGGGGAGAGGGGCCCAGCATTTT.

This clone has only a few counts. V gene TRBV9 combines with J gene TRBJ2-5; the match to TRBD2 covers 11 bases. This CDR3 is built from 18 residues. Germline loops: CDR1 SGDLS, CDR2 YYNGEE. The J segment lost 1 base and the V segment lost 4 bases, leaving 12 bases of the junction unmatched. The chain's CDR3 is CASSPLGGLAGGQETQYF. The DNA of the CDR3 is TGTGCCAGCAGCCCTCTGGGGGGCCTAGCGGGGGGCCAAGAGACCCAGTACTTC.